This TCR beta chain was sequenced in a study of Graves' ophthalmopathy and Graves' hyperthyroidism. Study outcomes and limitations: At 70.59% sensitivity and about 72% specificity, the model predicted progression of the ophthalmopathy.

This clonotype was counted at least ten times. Antigen: not known. The germline CDR1 and CDR2 sequences are LGHNA and YSLEER. V shed 0 bases, J shed 5 bases, and the junction held 7 bases outside the gene matches. The CDR3 sequence is 15 residues long. The TCR beta CDR3 regions underwent amplification from RNA transcripts. First-round RT-PCR relied on HTBI primers, and a second-round multiplex PCR came next. TCRdb re-analysed the multiplex PCR reads in MiXCR, keeping a single row per CDR3 protein. Of approximately 460,000 distinct CDR3 sequences in the sample, over 13% are singletons; the top ten hold roughly 10%.

The sequence was obtained from a woman aged 25 to 39 with Graves' ophthalmopathy. Material for sequencing was blood. This rearrangement joins TRBV4-3 to TRBJ2-7; 7 bases match TRBD2. CDR3 residues: CASSQEGREFDEQYF. CDR3 sequence (DNA): TGCGCCAGCAGCCAAGAAGGGAGGGAATTTGACGAGCAGTACTTC.